The next 18 T cell receptor beta chains were all read from a single sample in a study of response to subunit inactivated influenza vaccine. MiXCR, run by TCRdb on the RT-PCR reads, gives a single entry per CDR3 protein. There are 550,000 to 600,000 distinct CDR3 sequences in the sample; about 12% occur only once, and roughly a tenth lies in the top ten. The sequences come from PBMCs from blood, collected on the day of vaccination. Receptor source: a man aged 45 to 65 who received an inactivated influenza vaccine.

The table lists this clonotype with many counts. The V gene is TRBV12-3 or TRBV12-4, the J gene TRBJ2-4; TRBD1 agrees at 7 bases. The CDR3 covers 13 residues. The ends lost 4 bases at V and 9 bases at J; junction bases unmatched: 6. Here the CDR3 DNA reads TGTGCCAGCAGTTCAGACAGGGCTGGCATTCAGTACTTC. Protein sequence: CASSSDRAGIQYF.

The chain has TRBV7-9 and TRBJ1-2; no clear D gene. The CDR3 contains 13 residues. V shed 3 bases and J shed 4 bases, with 9 bases lying between them. Per the germline V gene, CDR1 is SEHNR and CDR2 is FQNEAQ (reference sequence). CDR3 DNA sequence: TGTGCCAGCAGCTTGTCCGGGGTCTATGGCTACACCTTC. As protein: CASSLSGVYGYTF.

The sample holds many counts of this clonotype. Mismatch with germline at one junction end may stem from a read error. The chain uses TRBV12-3 or TRBV12-4 and TRBJ2-3; 8 bases align to TRBD2. The CDR3 is 15 residues long. This CDR3 is CASSLAGFSTDTQYF. The CDR3, as DNA: TGTGCCAGCAGTCTAGCGGGTTTCTCCACAGATACGCAGTATTTT.

In its sample, this clonotype was seen a few times. V and J are TRBV10-3 and TRBJ2-3; D is unclear. The CDR3 length is 16 residues. The ends were cut back, 6 bases at V and 2 bases at J, with 18 bases in the middle. The germline gives CDR1 ENHRY, CDR2 SYGVKD. CDR3 residues: CAISTEPDENTDTQYF. The DNA of the CDR3 is TGTGCCATCAGCACGGAGCCGGACGAGAACACAGATACGCAGTATTTT.

There are a few counts of this clonotype. The chain joins TRBV29-1 to TRBJ2-7; 9 bases agree with TRBD2. The CDR3 consists of 13 residues. Looked up from germline, CDR1 is SQVTM and CDR2 is ANQGSEA. DNA for the CDR3: TGCAAAAGCCAGGCGGGAGGGCCCTACGAGCAGTACTTC. Translating gives CKSQAGGPYEQYF.

Note on this clonotype: A much larger clone sits a single nucleotide away, making a read error possible. In DNA, the CDR3 is TGTGCCAGCAGCATAAGGCCGGGACAGACTCTTAACACCGGGGAGCTGTTTTTT. Encoded protein: CASSIRPGQTLNTGELFF. The chain is built from TRBV11-1 and TRBJ2-2; 7 nucleotides match TRBD1. The J segment lost 2 bases and the V segment lost 5 bases, leaving 14 bases of the junction unmatched. The CDR3 has 18 residues. Germline-derived CDR1 and CDR2 are SGHAT and FQDESV (reference sequence).

The V gene is TRBV7-2, the J gene TRBJ2-2, with D possibly being TRBD2 (5 bases). Trimming shortened V by 4 bases and J by 7 bases, and 19 bases separated the two germline ends. Germline CDR1 SGHTA, CDR2 FQGNSA. The CDR3 spans 16 residues. The chain's CDR3 is CASSYLTFNGIGELFF. The CDR3 bases are TGTGCCAGCAGCTACCTGACATTCAACGGGATCGGGGAGCTGTTTTTT.

The rearrangement uses TRBV5-1 and TRBJ1-5; D is unclear. CDR1 SGHRS and CDR2 YFSETQ come from the germline V gene. Trimming removed 0 bases from V and 9 bases from J, with 7 bases in between. CDR3 length: 12 amino acids. The CDR3 loop reads CASSLGNGPQHF. The CDR3 bases are TGCGCCAGCAGCTTGGGGAACGGGCCCCAGCATTTT.

J is TRBJ2-7 and V is TRBV12-3 or TRBV12-4, with TRBD1 matching 8 bases. V shed 4 bases and J 4 bases; nucleotides not matched to a gene: 3. The CDR3 is 13 residues long. In nucleotides, the CDR3 is TGTGCCAGCAGTTGGACAGGGTTGTACGAGCAGTACTTC. Translating gives CASSWTGLYEQYF.

This clonotype was recorded many times. A junction end diverges from the germline sequence, so it may reflect a read error. J is TRBJ2-3 and V is TRBV5-1; 7 bases are shared with TRBD1. This CDR3 spans 14 amino acids. In germline, CDR1 is SGHRS, CDR2 YFSETQ. The CDR3 DNA is TGTGCCAGCAGCCTAGGGGACAGTACAGATACGCAGTATTTT. Protein product: CASSLGDSTDTQYF.

This chain joins TRBV20-1 and TRBJ2-1; TRBD2 matches at 7 bases. The CDR3 spans 15 residues. The J segment lost 9 bases and the V segment lost 5 bases, leaving 16 bases of the junction unmatched. Germline V gene sequence: CDR1 DFQATT, CDR2 SNEGSKA (reference sequence). The CDR3 DNA is TGCAGTGCTCCTCGCCCGGTGGGAGGGCGCGGTGAGCAGTTCTTC. Encoded protein: CSAPRPVGGRGEQFF.

The chain uses TRBV7-9 and TRBJ2-3; D uncertain. Trimming took off 1 base at V and 2 bases at J, with 16 bases between the two ends. This CDR3 is built from 17 residues. Germline CDR1 is SEHNR and CDR2 is FQNEAQ (reference sequence). The CDR3 DNA reads TGTGCCAGCAGCTTAGGAGATACGGGCCTCCCCACAGATACGCAGTATTTT. Translated: CASSLGDTGLPTDTQYF.

This clonotype was counted ten times or more. The CDR3 nucleotides read TGCAGCGTTGAAGATCGCGGGAGGGCCTACAATGAGCAGTTCTTC. It yields the protein CSVEDRGRAYNEQFF. The chain links TRBV29-1 to TRBJ2-1, with 9 bases identical to TRBD2. Germline CDR1 SQVTM, CDR2 ANQGSEA. After removal of 0 bases from V and 2 bases from J, the junction contained 2 bases not matched to a gene. The CDR3 runs to 15 residues.

This clonotype was observed a handful of times. This chain connects TRBV2 to TRBJ2-1; maybe TRBD1 (6 bases). The V end was cut by 4 bases, the J end by 6 bases, with 7 bases between. In germline, CDR1 is SNHLY, CDR2 FYNNEI. The CDR3 extends over 12 amino acids. CDR3 nucleotide sequence: TGTGCCAGCAGTGTACAGGGCAATGAGCAGTTCTTC. This sequence encodes CASSVQGNEQFF.

This clonotype was seen more than once but under ten times. The J gene is TRBJ2-2, the V gene TRBV3-1; TRBD2 is a possible D gene (5 bases). From germline, CDR1 is LGHDT and CDR2 YNNKEL (reference sequence). This CDR3 has 16 residues. Trimming pared 3 bases from V and 0 bases from J, leaving 11 bases between. The CDR3 coding sequence is TGTGCCAGCAGCCATAGTAGCGTCACGAACACCGGGGAGCTGTTTTTT. Amino acids: CASSHSSVTNTGELFF.

This clonotype was recorded many times. The chain has TRBV2 and TRBJ2-3; TRBD2 agrees at 9 bases. CDR1 SNHLY and CDR2 FYNNEI come from the germline V gene. The junction had 4 bases not matched to a gene; V was cut back by 5 bases and J by 7 bases. The CDR3 contains 13 residues. CDR3 coding DNA: TGTGCCAGCAGTCCGGGACTAGCTAATACGCAGTATTTT. This codes for CASSPGLANTQYF.

The rearrangement uses TRBV7-9 and TRBJ2-5; TRBD2 is a possible D gene (5 bases). This CDR3 is built from 14 residues. CDR1 and CDR2 from the germline V gene are SEHNR and FQNEAQ (reference sequence). Trimming removed 5 bases from V and 3 bases from J, with 13 bases in between. CDR3 in amino acids: CASSTARGKETQYF. Written as DNA, the CDR3 is TGTGCCAGCAGCACGGCCCGGGGTAAAGAGACCCAGTACTTC.

CDR3 coding DNA: TGTGCCAGCAGCTTACAAGCGGGAGAGACCTACGAGCAGTACTTC. This gives the protein CASSLQAGETYEQYF. J is TRBJ2-7 and V is TRBV7-2; 8 bases fit TRBD2. This CDR3 contains 15 residues. Germline V lookup: CDR1 SGHTA, CDR2 FQGNSA. V lost 2 bases to trimming and J lost 2 bases; unmatched junction nucleotides: 5.